The rows below give T cell receptor beta chains drawn from one sample of a study of vaccination and CD4 T cells after COVID-19. Which antigens these TCRs recognize remains unknown. TCRdb independently ran MiXCR on the PCR reads; one entry per CDR3 protein. This sample has 20,000 to 25,000 distinct CDR3 sequences, with approximately 62% found just once. Material for sequencing was CD4+ T cells from blood, cultured in vitro. The receptors were gathered from a human donor who had recovered from COVID-19. Both conserved end residues are part of each CDR3. A D gene is named only where the DNA matches it firmly. Size is stated for part of the rows, as once, few or many counts, or as a class when the clone is expanded.

>TRBD2|TRBV20-1|17|TRBJ2-1|.
TGCAGTGCTCGAAAGGGACTAGCGGGAGTTCGCGGGAATGAGCAGTTCTTC
CSARKGLAGVRGNEQFF
>TRBD2|TRBV20-1|17|TRBJ2-1|.
TGCAGTGCTAGAGGAGTCCTCGGACTAGCGGGGGGCATTGAGCAGTTCTTC
CSARGVLGLAGGIEQFF
>.|TRBV20-1|14|TRBJ2-2|few
TGCAGTGCTAGCGGCGGGGCCAGGACCGGGGAGCTGTTTTTT
CSASGGARTGELFF
>.|TRBV5-8|15|TRBJ2-5|.
TGTGCCAGCAGCTTGGGGGCCGGGACGGAAGAGACCCAGTACTTC
CASSLGAGTEETQYF
>.|TRBV6-2/TRBV6-3|15|TRBJ1-6|.
TGTGCCAGCAGTCGCCGGGACGGAAATAATTCACCCCTCCACTTT
CASSRRDGNNSPLHF
>.|TRBV7-2|14|TRBJ1-1|.
TGTGCCAGCAGCTTGACAGGTTTGAACACTGAAGCTTTCTTT
CASSLTGLNTEAFF
>.|TRBV15|12|TRBJ2-3|.
TGTGCCACCAGATCACTCACAGATACGCAGTATTTT
CATRSLTDTQYF
>.|TRBV4-1|15|TRBJ1-6|.
TGCGCCAGCAGCCAACGAGAGGACTTGATTTCACCCCTCCACTTT
CASSQREDLISPLHF
>.|TRBV18|14|TRBJ1-2|once
TGTGCCAGCTCACCAAACCGGGAGCTCTATGGCTACACCTTC
CASSPNRELYGYTF
>.|TRBV20-1|13|TRBJ1-5|few
TGCAGTGCTGGCGCGGGGCCTAATCAGCCCCAGCATTTT
CSAGAGPNQPQHF
>.|TRBV9|13|TRBJ2-2|once
TGTGCCAGCAGTCGGGACTGGACCGGGGAGCTGTTTTTT
CASSRDWTGELFF
>.|TRBV6-5|14|TRBJ1-5|.
TGTGCCAGCAGTTACCCTCGGGACGGTCAGCCCCAGCATTTT
CASSYPRDGQPQHF
>TRBD2|TRBV30|13|TRBJ2-1|.
TGTGCCGCGGCAGCGGGACCCTACAATGAGCAGTTCTTC
CAAAAGPYNEQFF
>TRBD1|TRBV7-8|15|TRBJ1-3|.
TGTGCCAGCAGCTTAGTTGGGACAGGGGAAAACACCATATATTTT
CASSLVGTGENTIYF
>TRBD1|TRBV7-2|14|TRBJ2-2|.
TGTGCCAGCAGCTGGGACAGCTACACCGGGGAGCTGTTTTTT
CASSWDSYTGELFF
>.|TRBV18|14|TRBJ1-5|once
TGTGCCAGCTCACCCACAGGGCAGGGTCAGCCCCAGCATTTT
CASSPTGQGQPQHF
>.|TRBV7-8|13|TRBJ2-1|.
TGTGCCAGCAGCCCCAGACACTACAATGAGCAGTTCTTC
CASSPRHYNEQFF
>.|TRBV12-3/TRBV12-4|14|TRBJ1-5|few
TGTGCCAGCAACCTGGGGGAGAGCAATCAGCCCCAGCATTTT
CASNLGESNQPQHF
>TRBD1|TRBV7-9|14|TRBJ1-1|few
TGTGCCAGCTTATCCGACAGGGTAGGGACTGAAGCTTTCTTT
CASLSDRVGTEAFF
>TRBD1|TRBV29-1|14|TRBJ1-1|.
TGCAGCGTTGAATTGCGGACAGGGGGCACTGAAGCTTTCTTT
CSVELRTGGTEAFF
>.|TRBV24-1|15|TRBJ1-3|.
TGTGCCACCAGTGATTCCGGGTCCGCTGGAAACACCATATATTTT
CATSDSGSAGNTIYF
>.|TRBV19|14|TRBJ2-7|.
TGTGCCAGTAGTATAATCGACCAAGCCTACGAGCAGTACTTC
CASSIIDQAYEQYF
>TRBD1|TRBV6-2/TRBV6-3|15|TRBJ2-7|.
TGTGCCAGCACCGACCCGGGACAGGGGACCTACGAGCAGTACTTC
CASTDPGQGTYEQYF
>.|TRBV6-1|13|TRBJ1-2|once
TGTGCCAGCACCCAGAGGGGGGCTGGAGGCTACACCTTC
CASTQRGAGGYTF
>.|TRBV7-2|14|TRBJ2-3|once
TGTGCCAGCAGCTTTTGGGGAAGCACAGATACGCAGTATTTT
CASSFWGSTDTQYF
>.|TRBV7-9|14|TRBJ2-2|.
TGTGCCAGCAGCACGGACGCTAACACCGGGGAGCTGTTTTTT
CASSTDANTGELFF
>TRBD1|TRBV18|15|TRBJ1-5|.
TGTGCCAGCTCACCCGGGACAGGGGGGAATCAGCCCCAGCATTTT
CASSPGTGGNQPQHF
>.|TRBV4-3|15|TRBJ1-5|.
TGCGCCAGCAGCCAAGATGCGGGAAGCAATCAGCCCCAGCATTTT
CASSQDAGSNQPQHF
>TRBD1|TRBV20-1|14|TRBJ1-4|.
TGCAGTGCAGGGACAGCTGCAACTAATGAAAAACTGTTTTTT
CSAGTAATNEKLFF
>.|TRBV7-2|13|TRBJ1-2|.
TGTGCCAGCAGTCCAGATATGAACTATGGCTACACCTTC
CASSPDMNYGYTF
>.|TRBV11-3|14|TRBJ1-1|.
TGTGCCAGCAGCTCCGGGACACCGAACACTGAAGCTTTCTTT
CASSSGTPNTEAFF
>.|TRBV7-2|15|TRBJ1-3|.
TGTGCCAGCAGCTTAGACGCCCCTGAGGGACACACCATATATTTT
CASSLDAPEGHTIYF
>TRBD2|TRBV20-1|14|TRBJ2-7|.
TGCAGTGCTAAAATGGGGGGGGGAGCCTACGAGCAGTACTTC
CSAKMGGGAYEQYF
>TRBD1|TRBV5-6|16|TRBJ2-2|.
TGTGCCAGCAGCTTAGGGACAGGGTTTTTCACCGGGGAGCTGTTTTTT
CASSLGTGFFTGELFF
>TRBD2|TRBV7-2|14|TRBJ2-7|once
TGTGCCAGCAGCTTACCCGAGCGGGGGATCAAGCAGTACTTC
CASSLPERGIKQYF
>TRBD1|TRBV12-3/TRBV12-4|15|TRBJ1-2|few
TGTGCCAGCAGTCCCAGGGGGCAGGGGGATTATGGCTACACCTTC
CASSPRGQGDYGYTF
>TRBD2|TRBV2|13|TRBJ2-3|few
TGTGCCAGCGACACTAGCGGCACAGATACGCAGTATTTT
CASDTSGTDTQYF
>TRBD1|TRBV6-5|15|TRBJ2-3|.
TGTGCCAGCAGTTCCAAGGGACAGAGCACAGATACGCAGTATTTT
CASSSKGQSTDTQYF
>.|TRBV29-1|14|TRBJ1-1|.
TGCAGCGTTGTCCGGTGGGGGATGAACACTGAAGCTTTCTTT
CSVVRWGMNTEAFF
>.|TRBV20-1|14|TRBJ1-3|.
TGCAGTGCTAGAGACAGGGCCTCTGGAAACACCATATATTTT
CSARDRASGNTIYF
>.|TRBV15|14|TRBJ2-5|.
TGTGCCACCAGCAGAGATCCCCAGGGTGAGACCCAGTACTTC
CATSRDPQGETQYF
>.|TRBV19|16|TRBJ2-6|.
TGTGCCAGTAGTATGTATTGGGGGACAGGGGCCAACGTCCTGACTTTC
CASSMYWGTGANVLTF
>TRBD2|TRBV6-2/TRBV6-3|16|TRBJ2-2|.
TGTGCCAGCAGTTACAATGGCGGGAGAGACACCGGGGAGCTGTTTTTT
CASSYNGGRDTGELFF
>.|TRBV20-1|13|TRBJ1-6|few
TGCAGTGCTAGTCAACAGGCAAATTCACCCCTCCACTTT
CSASQQANSPLHF
>TRBD1|TRBV6-1|13|TRBJ1-2|.
TGTGCCAGCAGTGAGACAGGGGGGCTGGGCTACACCTTC
CASSETGGLGYTF
>.|TRBV7-9|13|TRBJ2-2|.
TGTGCCAGCAGCTTCGGGAACACCGGGGAGCTGTTTTTT
CASSFGNTGELFF
>.|TRBV6-2/TRBV6-3|15|TRBJ1-2|.
TGTGCCAGCAGTTACTCGACGGGCGGTAACTATGGCTACACCTTC
CASSYSTGGNYGYTF
>.|TRBV7-2|14|TRBJ2-5|.
TGTGCCAGCAGCCCACAAGGGGGACAAGAGACCCAGTACTTC
CASSPQGGQETQYF
>TRBD1|TRBV6-1|14|TRBJ1-1|.
TGTGCCAGCAGCCCTAGACAGGGGATCGCTGAAGCTTTCTTT
CASSPRQGIAEAFF
>.|TRBV20-1|14|TRBJ2-2|.
TGCAGTGCTAGAGATACCAGGCCAAAAGGGGAGCTGTTTTTT
CSARDTRPKGELFF
>.|TRBV6-1|13|TRBJ2-6|.
TGTGCCAGCAGTAGATCTGGGGCCAACGTCCTGACTTTC
CASSRSGANVLTF
>TRBD1|TRBV20-1|14|TRBJ1-2|.
TGCAGTGCTAGTGGGACAGGGGGTAACTATGGCTACACCTTC
CSASGTGGNYGYTF
>.|TRBV6-1|15|TRBJ1-1|.
TGTGCCAGCAGGCCGCGGCTTACAGGGAACACTGAAGCTTTCTTT
CASRPRLTGNTEAFF